The rows below give T cell receptor beta chains drawn from one sample of a study of patients and donors after allogeneic stem cell transplantation. Via MiXCR, TCRdb re-called the RT-PCR reads, giving one row per CDR3 protein. This table holds about 200,000 distinct CDR3 sequences, around two fifths found once. Sequences were obtained from blood, either unsorted or a sorted T cell fraction (not recorded which). The receptors shown here come from a human donor who was either an allogeneic HSCT recipient or a stem cell or donor lymphocyte infusion donor (not recorded which). It is not recorded whose cells these are; they may come from a transplant donor. The CDR3 runs from the conserved cysteine through the conserved F or W. The order of the fields is V gene, CDR3 length, J gene, clone size, D gene, CDR3 protein, CDR3 DNA. A D gene is named only where the DNA matches it firmly. A row's size may be missing; if present it is once, few, many or a size class.

TRBV28	17	TRBJ2-4	-	-	CASSPSWSGTSWDIQYF	TGTGCCAGCAGTCCATCTTGGAGCGGCACCTCCTGGGACATTCAGTACTTC
TRBV7-2	13	TRBJ2-1	-	-	CASSLFSLDEQFF	TGTGCCAGCAGCTTATTTAGCTTGGATGAGCAGTTCTTC
TRBV4-3	15	TRBJ1-1	once	-	CASSQVSLLGAEAFF	TGCGCCAGCAGCCAAGTTTCCCTACTGGGGGCTGAAGCTTTCTTT
TRBV5-1	13	TRBJ1-6	few	-	CASSDTNNSPLHF	TGCGCCAGCAGTGACACAAACAATTCACCCCTCCACTTT
TRBV7-2	13	TRBJ1-2	-	TRBD1	CASGQEANYGYTF	TGTGCCAGCGGACAGGAGGCTAACTATGGCTACACCTTC
TRBV7-8	17	TRBJ1-1	few	-	CASSLVFPGGVNTEAFF	TGTGCCAGCAGCTTAGTTTTCCCTGGTGGAGTGAACACTGAAGCTTTCTTT
TRBV10-3	15	TRBJ2-3	few	-	CAISEWQGSTDTQYF	TGTGCCATCAGTGAGTGGCAGGGGAGCACAGATACGCAGTATTTT
TRBV7-6	14	TRBJ1-1	-	-	CASSLATENTEAFF	TGTGCCAGCAGCCTAGCGACGGAAAACACTGAAGCTTTCTTT
TRBV12-3/TRBV12-4	17	TRBJ1-2	-	-	CASRGWTEGRELDGYTF	TGTGCCAGCAGGGGCTGGACAGAGGGTAGAGAGTTGGATGGCTACACCTTC
TRBV9	14	TRBJ1-1	few	-	CASSAQGLNTEAFF	TGTGCCAGCAGCGCCCAAGGGTTGAACACTGAAGCTTTCTTT
TRBV19	15	TRBJ1-5	-	TRBD1	CASSIGQGAIQPQHF	TGTGCCAGTAGTATTGGACAGGGGGCGATTCAGCCCCAGCATTTT
TRBV4-3	15	TRBJ2-7	-	-	CASSQYRDDSYEQYF	TGCGCCAGCAGCCAGTACCGGGACGACTCCTACGAGCAGTACTTC
TRBV29-1	13	TRBJ2-1	few	-	CSVPESSYNEQFF	TGCAGCGTTCCGGAGTCCTCCTACAATGAGCAGTTCTTC
TRBV7-2	17	TRBJ1-1	-	TRBD1	CASSLPDAGTVNTEAFF	TGTGCCAGCAGCTTACCCGACGCCGGGACAGTGAACACTGAAGCTTTCTTT
TRBV27	14	TRBJ2-3	-	TRBD1	CASRGQGIRDTQYF	TGTGCCAGCAGGGGACAGGGGATCAGAGATACGCAGTATTTT
TRBV7-9	14	TRBJ2-7	-	-	CASSSFGSEFEQYF	TGTGCCAGCAGCTCTTTCGGGTCGGAATTCGAGCAGTACTTC
TRBV9	15	TRBJ1-2	few	-	CASSVGRVKDYGYTF	TGTGCCAGCAGCGTAGGCAGGGTAAAGGACTATGGCTACACCTTC